Below, one TCR beta chain is given with its context. This entry is derived from a study of patients and donors after allogeneic stem cell transplantation. CDR1 SGHDT and CDR2 YYEEEE come from the germline V gene. Trimming pared 1 base from V and 4 bases from J, leaving 11 bases between. The CDR3 length is 14 residues. TCRdb re-called the RT-PCR reads through MiXCR, storing one row per CDR3 protein. The table lists 800,000 to 1,000,000 distinct CDR3 sequences, around 17% of them singletons. This chain joins TRBV5-6 and TRBJ1-2; unclear D gene. Sequencing input: blood, either unsorted or a sorted T cell fraction (not recorded which). The sequence was obtained from a human donor who was either an allogeneic HSCT recipient or a stem cell or donor lymphocyte infusion donor (not recorded which). It is not recorded whose cells these are; they may come from a transplant donor. The CDR3 nucleotides are TGTGCCAGCAGCTTGCAAAGGTTACCCTATGGCTACACCTTC. Residues: CASSLQRLPYGYTF.